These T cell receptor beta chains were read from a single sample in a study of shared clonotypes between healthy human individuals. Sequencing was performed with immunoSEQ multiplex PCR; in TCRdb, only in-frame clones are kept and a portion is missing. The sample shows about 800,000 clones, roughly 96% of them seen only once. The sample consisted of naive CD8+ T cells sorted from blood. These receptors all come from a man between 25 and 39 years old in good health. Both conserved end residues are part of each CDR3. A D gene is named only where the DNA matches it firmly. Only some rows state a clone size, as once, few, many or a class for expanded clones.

cdr3_nt: TGTGCCAGCAGCCCCGTAACCGGGACAGGCTACGAGCAGTACTTC
cdr3_aa: CASSPVTGTGYEQYF
v_call: TRBV11-2
j_call: TRBJ2-7
d_call: TRBD1
clone_size: once

cdr3_nt: TGTGCCAGCAGCTTAGGACCGGCTAGCCCCTACGAGCAGTACTTC
cdr3_aa: CASSLGPASPYEQYF
v_call: TRBV7-2
j_call: TRBJ2-7
d_call: .
clone_size: .

cdr3_nt: TGCGCCAGCAGCTCCGCAGGGTCAAGGGACTATGGCTACACCTTC
cdr3_aa: CASSSAGSRDYGYTF
v_call: TRBV5-1
j_call: TRBJ1-2
d_call: .
clone_size: .

cdr3_nt: TGCGCCAGCAGACAGCGGGATAACACCGGGGAGCTGTTTTTT
cdr3_aa: CASRQRDNTGELFF
v_call: TRBV5-1
j_call: TRBJ2-2
d_call: TRBD2
clone_size: .

cdr3_nt: TGTGCCAGCAGGGGGCAGGAACGCCATCGGGTGGATACCTACAATGAGCAGTTCTTC
cdr3_aa: CASRGQERHRVDTYNEQFF
v_call: TRBV7-9
j_call: TRBJ2-1
d_call: .
clone_size: .

cdr3_nt: TGTGCCAGCAGCTCCCTCCTCAGCGGGAGTGTAGATACGCAGTATTTT
cdr3_aa: CASSSLLSGSVDTQYF
v_call: TRBV7-6
j_call: TRBJ2-3
d_call: TRBD2
clone_size: .

cdr3_nt: TGTGCCACCAGCGGAGGCCTAGGGCCGAGGATTTACGAGCAGTACTTC
cdr3_aa: CATSGGLGPRIYEQYF
v_call: TRBV15
j_call: TRBJ2-7
d_call: .
clone_size: .

cdr3_nt: TGTGCCAGCAGCCCCAGGACTAATGAAAAACTGTTTTTT
cdr3_aa: CASSPRTNEKLFF
v_call: TRBV9
j_call: TRBJ1-4
d_call: .
clone_size: .

cdr3_nt: TGCGCCAGCAGCTTGGGGCCTAGCGGAGCGATCACCACCTCCTACAATGAGCAGTTCTTC
cdr3_aa: CASSLGPSGAITTSYNEQFF
v_call: TRBV5-1
j_call: TRBJ2-1
d_call: TRBD2
clone_size: .

cdr3_nt: TGTGCCAGTAGTTCTCGTGGGACAATCACCGGGGAGCTGTTTTTT
cdr3_aa: CASSSRGTITGELFF
v_call: TRBV19
j_call: TRBJ2-2
d_call: .
clone_size: .

cdr3_nt: TGTGCCAGCGAGGACTTCTTAGATACGCAGTATTTT
cdr3_aa: CASEDFLDTQYF
v_call: TRBV19
j_call: TRBJ2-3
d_call: .
clone_size: once

cdr3_nt: TGTGCCAGCAGCCCTGGTGGGGGGCTAAGGTACGAGCAGTACTTC
cdr3_aa: CASSPGGGLRYEQYF
v_call: TRBV7-6
j_call: TRBJ2-7
d_call: .
clone_size: .

cdr3_nt: TGTGCCAGCAGCGGGGCCAACATCCCCTACGAGCAGTACTTC
cdr3_aa: CASSGANIPYEQYF
v_call: TRBV7-9
j_call: TRBJ2-7
d_call: .
clone_size: .

cdr3_nt: TGTGCCAGCAGCGCTCGGCCGAGCTCCTACAATGAGCAGTTCTTC
cdr3_aa: CASSARPSSYNEQFF
v_call: TRBV9
j_call: TRBJ2-1
d_call: .
clone_size: .